This TCR beta chain was profiled in a study of T cell repertoires in cytomegalovirus infection. Study information: It was the public TCR beta signatures that indicated both CMV infection and matching HLA type.

V lost 5 bases to trimming and J lost 5 bases, with 9 bases between them. The CDR3 extends over 11 amino acids. The germline CDR1 and CDR2 sequences are DFQATT and SNEGSKA (reference sequence). To note about this clonotype: Its antigen is unidentified.

TCRdb independently ran MiXCR on the reads; one entry per CDR3 protein. The sample has 200,000 to 250,000 distinct CDR3 sequences; around 6.4% are singletons. Study-wide results and limits: Frequencies of public TCR beta families were cumulated, and this identified carriers of CMV plus the relevant HLA. CMV-specific TCR beta clonotypes restricted by HLA-C were the ones dominating the ex vivo response.

The chain is built from TRBV20-1 and TRBJ2-5; D is unresolved. The sequence derives from a human donor in good health (CMV status not recorded). Some clones in this sample may be carry-over from other donors' samples. Sequencing was done on a sample of PBMCs. The CDR3 DNA reads TGCAGTGCTTCTATCGGGGAGACCCAGTACTTC. Its protein is CSASIGETQYF.